The next 29 T cell receptor beta chains were all read from a single sample in a study of T cells in Graves' hyperthyroidism and ophthalmopathy. TCR beta CDR3 regions were amplified from RNA transcripts. A first-round RT-PCR of the TCR CDR3 used the HTBI primer set. TCRdb itself ran the multiplex PCR reads through MiXCR, one entry per CDR3 protein. The sample has over 400,000 distinct CDR3 sequences; 22% are singletons. Sequences were obtained from blood. The receptors shown here come from a woman aged 70-85 years with Graves' ophthalmopathy.

This chain uses TRBV6-5 with TRBJ1-1, with D uncertain. The CDR3 length is 14 residues. Trimming took 2 bases from V and 6 from J, leaving 13 bases between them. Per the germline V gene, CDR1 is MNHEY and CDR2 is SVGAGI. The CDR3 region is CASSYRSLSAEAFF. The CDR3 bases are TGTGCCAGCAGTTACCGTAGCCTGAGTGCTGAAGCTTTCTTT.

This clonotype was counted many times. This sequence joins TRBV30 and TRBJ1-1, with D maybe TRBD1 (6 bases). CDR1 is GTSNPN, CDR2 SVGIG, per germline (reference sequence). The CDR3 runs to 14 residues. V gave up 0 bases and J gave up 4 bases, with 12 bases separating them. CDR3 nucleotides: TGTGCCTGGAGTGTAGGGGGGCAAGCCACTGAAGCTTTCTTT. It codes for CAWSVGGQATEAFF.

The J gene is TRBJ1-6, the V gene TRBV12-3 or TRBV12-4; 7 bases agree with TRBD1. Losses at the gene ends were 4 bases for V and 9 bases for J; bases not matched to a gene: 3. This CDR3 comprises 13 residues. The CDR3 DNA follows: TGTGCCAGCAGTTCAGGGGGGAGTTCACCCCTCCACTTT. Amino acid sequence: CASSSGGSSPLHF.

The chain combines TRBV20-1 with TRBJ1-2; 7 bases line up with TRBD1. The germline V gene has CDR1 DFQATT and CDR2 SNEGSKA (reference sequence). The CDR3 sequence is 14 residues long. V lost 5 bases to trimming and J lost 5 bases; unmatched junction nucleotides: 11. DNA for the CDR3: TGCAGTGCTGAACGGGACAGTCTAGAGTATGGCTACACCTTC. The encoded protein is CSAERDSLEYGYTF.

The chain couples TRBV7-2 to TRBJ2-1; 8 nucleotides line up with TRBD2. The CDR3 has 16 amino acids. Germline loops: CDR1 SGHTA, CDR2 FQGNSA. After removal of 5 bases from V and 1 base from J, the junction contained 7 bases not matched to a gene. CDR3 sequence: CASSPGGGWSYNEQFF. In DNA form, the CDR3 reads TGTGCCAGCAGCCCCGGGGGGGGGTGGTCCTACAATGAGCAGTTCTTC.

This chain joins TRBV27 and TRBJ1-5, with TRBD1 as a possible D gene (6 bases). The CDR3 consists of 14 residues. V was trimmed by 5 bases and J by 5 bases, leaving 13 bases between them. Germline CDR1 and CDR2: MNHEY and SMNVEV (reference sequence). The CDR3 sequence is CASSRNREDQPQHF. DNA for the CDR3: TGTGCCAGCAGTCGGAACAGGGAAGATCAGCCCCAGCATTTT.

This clonotype was counted only a few times. The genes are TRBV19 and TRBJ2-6; 8 nucleotides line up with TRBD2. Germline V gives CDR1 LNHDA, CDR2 SQIVND (reference sequence). V lost 6 bases, J lost 2 bases, and 6 bases stayed unmatched. The CDR3 spans 16 residues. The DNA for the CDR3 is TGTGCCAGTAGAGCGGGAGATAGGACTGGGGCCAACGTCCTGACTTTC. It codes for CASRAGDRTGANVLTF.

As for this clonotype: A much bigger clone sits one base away, suggesting this may be a read error. V and J are TRBV6-2 or TRBV6-3 and TRBJ1-5; D might be TRBD1 (5 bases). Germline loops: CDR1 MNHEY, CDR2 SVGEGT. The CDR3 totals 15 residues. In DNA, the CDR3 is TGTGCCAGCAGTTACTCCGACAGTGCGAATCAGCCCCGGCATTTT. This translates into CASSYSDSANQPRHF.

This clonotype was seen only once. The chain joins TRBV19 to TRBJ2-7; TRBD2 might be the D (6 bases). Trimming stripped 2 bases from V and 4 bases from J, with 15 bases between. CDR3 size: 15 residues. Germline V gives CDR1 LNHDA, CDR2 SQIVND (reference sequence). The CDR3 coding sequence is TGTGCCAGTAGTATAACCGGGAGTGGTACGTACGAGCAGTACTTC. Translation: CASSITGSGTYEQYF.

In this sample, this clonotype turned up a few times. CDR3 loop: CASSPSTREKLFF. CDR3 in DNA: TGTGCCAGCAGTCCCTCCACACGGGAAAAACTGTTTTTT. The chain carries TRBV27 and TRBJ1-4; unclear D gene. Germline-derived CDR1 and CDR2 are MNHEY and SMNVEV (reference sequence). The CDR3 is 13 residues long. Trimming shortened V by 5 bases and J by 8 bases, and 12 bases separated the two germline ends. The entire variable domain, with the rest obtained from reference TRBV27 and TRBJ1-4, is as follows: EAQVTQNPRYLITVTGKKLTVTCSQNMNHEYMSWYRQDPGLGLRQIYYSMNVEVTDKGDVPEGYKVSRKEKRNFPLILESPSPNQTSLYFCASSPSTREKLFFGSGTQLSVL.

This clonotype showed up many times. The gene calls are TRBV30 and TRBJ1-1; D possibly corresponds to TRBD1 (6 bases). V lost 4 bases, J lost 3 bases, and 9 bases lay in between. CDR3 length equals 12 residues. Germline V gene sequence: CDR1 GTSNPN, CDR2 SVGIG (reference sequence). The CDR3 sequence is CAWTGEYTEAFF. DNA of the CDR3: TGTGCCTGGACAGGGGAGTACACTGAAGCTTTCTTT.

This chain links TRBV30 with TRBJ2-7; unclear D gene. The CDR3 is made up of 15 amino acids. The germline CDR1 and CDR2 sequences are GTSNPN and SVGIG (reference sequence). V gave up 3 bases and J gave up 1 base, with 16 bases separating them. The CDR3 region is CAWRAPGIGSYEQYF. CDR3 sequence (DNA): TGTGCCTGGAGGGCCCCAGGAATCGGGTCCTACGAGCAGTACTTC.

The chain couples TRBV28 to TRBJ2-7; 10 bases align to TRBD2. The CDR3 has 17 residues. J gave up 4 bases and V 4 bases, and 13 bases lay outside the gene matches. Per germline, CDR1 MDHEN and CDR2 SYDVKM. CDR3: CASSSFSVLAGDYEQYF. The CDR3 region has the DNA TGTGCCAGCAGTTCTTTCTCCGTGCTAGCGGGGGATTACGAGCAGTACTTC.

This clonotype has just one count. The gene calls are TRBV27 and TRBJ2-3, with 7 bases matching TRBD1. The CDR3 loop spans 14 amino acids. The germline CDR1 and CDR2 sequences are MNHEY and SMNVEV (reference sequence). Trimming removed 3 bases from V and 5 bases from J; junction bases left unmatched: 5. The CDR3 sequence: CASSFRRGIDTQYF. CDR3 sequence (DNA): TGTGCCAGCAGTTTCCGCAGGGGGATAGATACGCAGTATTTT.

This clonotype was found a few times. V is TRBV11-2 and J is TRBJ1-6; D is uncertain. This CDR3 has 16 residues. CDR1 is SGHAT, CDR2 FQNNGV, per germline. Trimming shortened V by 0 bases and J by 0 bases, and 6 bases separated the two germline ends. This CDR3 is CASSLDPGSYNSPLHF. CDR3 bases: TGTGCCAGCAGCTTAGATCCGGGCTCCTATAATTCACCCCTCCACTTT.

This clonotype was counted only a few times. This chain uses TRBV5-1 with TRBJ1-2; no clear D. The ends were cut back, 0 bases at V and 7 bases at J, with 13 bases in the middle. Per germline, CDR1 SGHRS and CDR2 YFSETQ. The CDR3 has 14 amino acids. CDR3 sequence: CASSLGSMSGGYTF. CDR3 in DNA: TGCGCCAGCAGCTTGGGCTCCATGTCGGGTGGCTACACCTTC.

This clonotype is a singleton in its sample. J is TRBJ2-7 and V is TRBV11-2; 8 bases match TRBD2. Per germline, CDR1 SGHAT and CDR2 FQNNGV. Losses at the gene ends were 5 bases for V and 5 bases for J; bases not matched to a gene: 20. This CDR3 region has 18 residues. CDR3 amino acids: CASSPYWGAGVSVHEQYF. DNA of the CDR3: TGTGCCAGCAGCCCCTACTGGGGAGCGGGAGTTTCAGTCCACGAGCAGTACTTC.

This clonotype was counted at least ten times. The chain couples TRBV2 to TRBJ1-2; D unclear. CDR3 length: 13 residues. V shed 7 bases and J shed 4 bases, with 13 bases lying between them. CDR1 and CDR2 (germline): SNHLY, FYNNEI. The CDR3 nucleotides read TGTGCCAGCACCCCCAAGAGGATCTATGGCTACACCTTC. It translates to CASTPKRIYGYTF.

The sample holds many counts of this clonotype. The chain combines TRBV6-2 or TRBV6-3 with TRBJ2-2, with D uncertain. The V and J ends lost 11 bases and 1 base respectively, with 8 bases between them. Per germline, CDR1 MNHEY and CDR2 SVGEGT. The CDR3 is 12 residues long. The CDR3 region is CAANGNTGELFF. The CDR3 DNA follows: TGTGCCGCGAACGGGAACACCGGGGAGCTGTTTTTT.

This clonotype was seen a few times. A read error may produce the germline difference seen at one junction end. V gene TRBV12-5 combines with J gene TRBJ2-7; D is uncertain. CDR3 length: 13 residues. Germline CDR1 reads LGHNT; CDR2 reads FRNRAP. The CDR3 bases are TGTGCTAGTGGTTTGGCCCAGGTGCGCGAGCAGTGCTTC. As protein: CASGLAQVREQCF.

The V gene is TRBV12-3 or TRBV12-4, the J gene TRBJ1-3; weak D call: TRBD1 (5 bases). CDR3 length: 11 amino acids. V lost 4 bases to trimming and J lost 9 bases, with 7 bases between them. The CDR3 DNA is TGTGCCAGCAGTTACGGGGGCACCATATATTTT. Translation gives CASSYGGTIYF.

This clonotype was counted between two and nine times. V gene TRBV12-3 or TRBV12-4 combines with J gene TRBJ2-1, with 12 nucleotides matching TRBD2. The length of the CDR3 is 16 residues. Unmatched junction bases numbered 5, after V lost 5 bases and J lost 3 bases. The CDR3 DNA reads as TGTGCCAGCAGTCTAAGGACTAGCGGGAACTACAATGAGCAGTTCTTC. This codes for CASSLRTSGNYNEQFF.

The sample holds many counts of this clonotype. This chain links TRBV28 with TRBJ2-7; 9 bases match TRBD1. Losses at the gene ends were 5 bases for V and 3 bases for J; bases not matched to a gene: 8. The germline CDR1 and CDR2 sequences are MDHEN and SYDVKM. CDR3 length equals 15 residues. CDR3 region: CASSPTGGRIYEQYF. Written as DNA, the CDR3 is TGTGCCAGCAGTCCAACAGGGGGCAGGATCTACGAGCAGTACTTC.

The CDR3 loop is CAISVGTRGTGELFF. CDR3 nucleotide sequence: TGTGCCATCAGTGTGGGGACCCGAGGCACCGGGGAGCTGTTTTTT. This chain links TRBV10-3 with TRBJ2-2, with D possibly called TRBD1 or TRBD2 (5 bases each). This CDR3 has 15 residues. The V gene's germline CDR1 is ENHRY and CDR2 SYGVKD. The ends were cut back, 4 bases at V and 4 bases at J, with 13 bases in the middle.

The rearrangement joins TRBV28 to TRBJ1-3; 10 positions match TRBD1. Germline CDR1 and CDR2: MDHEN and SYDVKM. J lost 0 bases, V lost 2 bases, and 4 bases had no gene match. This CDR3 is 17 amino acids long. This chain's CDR3 is CASSLGTGDSSGNTIYF. The CDR3 DNA reads TGTGCCAGCAGTTTAGGGACAGGGGACTCCTCTGGAAACACCATATATTTT.

This clonotype was observed many times. The CDR3 sequence is CASSLRTGRSQPQHF. CDR3 sequence (DNA): TGTGCCAGCAGCCTCCGGACAGGGCGATCTCAGCCCCAGCATTTT. The chain joins TRBV5-8 to TRBJ1-5; 8 positions match TRBD1. With V trimmed by 4 bases and J by 6 bases, 9 bases remained unmatched. Germline V gives CDR1 SGHTS, CDR2 YDEGEE. The CDR3 is 15 residues long. Using reference TRBV5-8 and TRBJ1-5 for the parts outside the CDR3, the full variable domain is EAGVTQSPTHLIKTRGQQATLRCSPISGHTSVYWYQQALGLGLQFLLWYDEGEERNRGNFPPRFSGRQFPNYSSELNVNALELEDSALYLCASSLRTGRSQPQHFGDGTRLSIL.

V gene TRBV9 combines with J gene TRBJ2-2; TRBD1 agrees at 10 bases. This CDR3 is 16 amino acids long. After removal of 4 bases from V and 4 bases from J, the junction contained 7 bases not matched to a gene. Looked up from germline, CDR1 is SGDLS and CDR2 is YYNGEE. The CDR3 spells CASSPSWTGGTGELFF. In nucleotides, the CDR3 is TGTGCCAGCAGCCCGTCTTGGACAGGGGGCACCGGGGAGCTGTTTTTT. Full variable domain (remainder filled in from reference TRBV9 and TRBJ2-2): DSGVTQTPKHLITATGQRVTLRCSPRSGDLSVYWYQQSLDQGLQFLIQYYNGEERAKGNILERFSAQQFPDLHSELNLSSLELGDSALYFCASSPSWTGGTGELFFGEGSRLTVL.

This clonotype was seen repeatedly, ten times or more. This chain connects TRBV7-8 to TRBJ1-5, with no clear D. The V gene lost 1 base and the J gene lost 0 bases, with 7 bases spanning the gap. Per the germline V gene, CDR1 is SGHVS and CDR2 is FQNEAQ. This CDR3 contains 15 residues. Here the CDR3 DNA reads TGTGCCAGCAGCTTAGGGGTTGGTAGCAATCAGCCCCAGCATTTT. It translates to CASSLGVGSNQPQHF.

This chain uses TRBV20-1 with TRBJ2-7; 8 nucleotides line up with TRBD2. Germline loops: CDR1 DFQATT, CDR2 SNEGSKA (reference sequence). V lost 2 bases and J lost 7; bases outside the gene matches: 10. The CDR3 has 14 residues. This CDR3 is CSARTSGRGREQYF. Written as DNA, the CDR3 is TGCAGTGCTAGAACTAGCGGCAGGGGTAGGGAGCAGTACTTC.